The next 16 T cell receptor beta chains were all read from a single sample in a study of control samples from healthy donors and cancer patients (dated by TCRdb to 2020 to 2021). Receptor amplification or capture employed the immunoSEQ multiplex PCR assay. TCRdb re-hosts the immuneACCESS table, in-frame sequences only. Its copies lack some clones; in the studies checked, an unresolved V gene accounts for under half of them, and the cause for the rest is not known. The sample contains under 150,000 clones, 70% to 90% of them found a single time. The top ten clones comprise roughly 2.8% of the sample. The sequenced material came from blood. The receptors come from a man aged 60 to 69 in good health.

This clone was picked up a small number of times. This chain uses TRBV5-8 with TRBJ2-7; 9 bases fit TRBD1. Germline CDR1 reads SGHTS; CDR2 reads YDEGEE. This CDR3 contains 16 residues. The ends lost 0 bases at V and 5 bases at J; junction bases unmatched: 9. CDR3 protein: CASSLGPGTGFHEQYF. The CDR3 DNA reads as TGTGCCAGCAGCTTGGGTCCCGGGACAGGGTTCCACGAGCAGTACTTC.

The chain is built from TRBV7-2 and TRBJ2-3; 7 nucleotides line up with TRBD2. CDR3 length: 15 residues. V dropped 1 base and J dropped 3; count of bases not matched to a gene: 4. Germline V gene data show CDR1 as SGHTA and CDR2 as FQGNSA. CDR3 in amino acids: CASSLDRGDTDTQYF. CDR3 bases: TGTGCCAGCAGCTTAGATCGGGGGGATACAGATACGCAGTATTTT.

V is TRBV29-1 and J is TRBJ2-1; 7 bases fit TRBD1. CDR3 size: 10 residues. V gave up 5 bases and J gave up 15 bases; unmatched junction bases: 7. Germline V gene data show CDR1 as SQVTM and CDR2 as ANQGSEA. As DNA, the CDR3 is TGCAGCGTTTCGACAGGGTCCGGGTTCTTC. The encoded protein is CSVSTGSGFF.

The chain is built from TRBV2 and TRBJ2-1; D uncertain. The CDR3 spans 11 residues. Looked up from germline, CDR1 is SNHLY and CDR2 is FYNNEI. V lost 4 bases to trimming and J lost 9 bases, with 7 bases between them. The chain's CDR3 is CASSGFVEQFF. The CDR3 region has the DNA TGTGCCAGCAGTGGGTTTGTTGAGCAGTTCTTC.

V and J are TRBV19 and TRBJ1-5; 7 nucleotides align to TRBD1. V shed 9 bases and J 4 bases; nucleotides not matched to a gene: 6. CDR1 and CDR2 from the germline V gene are LNHDA and SQIVND (reference sequence). The CDR3 is 13 amino acids. The CDR3 loop is CASADRRNQPQHF. DNA of the CDR3: TGTGCCAGCGCGGACAGGAGAAATCAGCCCCAGCATTTT.

The rearrangement links TRBV6-2 or TRBV6-3 to TRBJ1-2; D gene uncertain. The germline V gene encodes CDR1 MNHEY and CDR2 SVGEGT. This CDR3 spans 13 amino acids. The V end was cut by 2 bases, the J end by 4 bases, with 8 bases between. The DNA for the CDR3 is TGTGCCAGCAGTTACGGGGAATCCTATGGCTACACCTTC. This codes for CASSYGESYGYTF.

The rearrangement links TRBV12-5 to TRBJ2-3; D possibly corresponds to TRBD2 (5 bases). The length of the CDR3 is 13 residues. Per germline, CDR1 LGHNT and CDR2 FRNRAP. V was clipped by 7 bases and J by 0 bases, with 8 bases between them. CDR3 protein: CASARTSTDTQYF. CDR3 DNA sequence: TGTGCTAGTGCTCGGACTAGCACAGATACGCAGTATTTT.

This clone was seen more than once but under ten times. This sequence joins TRBV18 and TRBJ1-1; D gene ambiguous. V lost 6 bases, J lost 0 bases, and 2 bases lay in between. Germline CDR1 is KGHSH and CDR2 is LQKENI. The CDR3 has 11 residues. The CDR3 DNA follows: TGTGCCAGCTCCGTGAACACTGAAGCTTTCTTT. It specifies CASSVNTEAFF.

This clone was seen a single time. V gene TRBV7-2 combines with J gene TRBJ2-5; 10 bases are shared with TRBD2. Trimming took 5 bases from V and 5 from J; bases not matched to a gene: 5. The CDR3 is made up of 14 amino acids. Germline V gene data show CDR1 as SGHTA and CDR2 as FQGNSA. Here the CDR3 DNA reads TGTGCCAGCAGCCAATCGGGACTAGCGGAGACCCAGTACTTC. Its translation: CASSQSGLAETQYF.

The chain uses TRBV20-1 and TRBJ2-1, with TRBD2 matching 7 bases. CDR3 size: 13 residues. Germline V gene data show CDR1 as DFQATT and CDR2 as SNEGSKA (reference sequence). V lost 3 bases to trimming and J lost 5 bases; unmatched junction nucleotides: 4. Here the CDR3 reads CSASRDYNNEQFF. The DNA of the CDR3 is TGCAGTGCTAGTCGGGACTATAACAATGAGCAGTTCTTC.

The V gene is TRBV29-1, the J gene TRBJ1-1; D not resolved. V shed 6 bases and J shed 10 bases, with 12 bases lying between them. Per germline, CDR1 SQVTM and CDR2 ANQGSEA. This CDR3 is built from 10 residues. In DNA form, the CDR3 reads TGCAGCGTCCAGGAGGGCCGAGCTTTCTTT. Protein: CSVQEGRAFF. The full variable domain, rest sourced from reference TRBV29-1 and TRBJ1-1, is SAVISQKPSRDICQRGTSLTIQCQVDSQVTMMFWYRQQPGQSLTLIATANQGSEATYESGFVIDKFPISRPNLTFSTLTVSNMSPEDSSIYLCSVQEGRAFFGQGTRLTVV.

CDR3 protein: CASSSDSRGYTF. The CDR3 DNA reads as TGCGCCAGCTCTTCGGACAGTCGGGGCTACACCTTC. The chain carries TRBV10-1 and TRBJ1-2; tentative D call: TRBD1 (6 bases). This CDR3 contains 12 residues. Trimming stripped 8 bases from V and 8 bases from J, with 15 bases between. CDR1 and CDR2 (germline): WNHNN, SYGVQD (reference sequence).

The chain couples TRBV27 to TRBJ1-5, with TRBD1 identical over 8 bases. Germline-derived CDR1 and CDR2 are MNHEY and SMNVEV (reference sequence). The CDR3 extends over 14 amino acids. The V segment lost 6 bases and the J segment 6 bases; nucleotides outside the gene matches: 7. The CDR3, as DNA: TGTGCCAGCAGCCGGACAGGGCGTGGTCAGCCCCAGCATTTT. Encoded protein: CASSRTGRGQPQHF.

The rearrangement joins TRBV6-1 to TRBJ2-2; perhaps TRBD1 as D (6 bases). The ends were cut back, 3 bases at V and 6 bases at J, with 11 bases in the middle. Germline V lookup: CDR1 MNHNS, CDR2 SASEGT. CDR3 length: 14 amino acids. For the CDR3, the DNA is TGTGCCAGCAGTGACAGCAACAGGGCCGGGGAGCTGTTTTTT. Encoded protein: CASSDSNRAGELFF.

The gene calls are TRBV2 and TRBJ1-2; D is perhaps TRBD1 (5 bases). CDR1 is SNHLY and CDR2 is FYNNEI in the germline V gene. The CDR3 contains 15 residues. Trimming pared 6 bases from V and 5 bases from J, leaving 19 bases between. CDR3 region: CASSTGTPGGYGYTF. CDR3 bases: TGTGCCAGCAGCACCGGGACGCCCGGAGGGTATGGCTACACCTTC.

This chain connects TRBV3-1 (or the pseudogene TRBV3-2) to TRBJ2-1, with 7 bases matching TRBD2. The J segment lost 4 bases and the V segment lost 4 bases, leaving 13 bases of the junction unmatched. This CDR3 is built from 17 residues. Germline assignment: CDR1 LGHDT and CDR2 YNNKEL (reference sequence). The CDR3 is CASSPEPSGEPYNEQFF. For the CDR3, the DNA is TGTGCCAGCAGCCCCGAGCCGAGCGGGGAGCCATACAATGAGCAGTTCTTC.